This passage covers 7 T cell receptor beta chains from one sample sequenced in a study of identical twins. Each CDR3 protein is one row after TCRdb ran MiXCR on the 5' RACE reads. The profile covers roughly 750,000 distinct CDR3 sequences, with around 20% appearing a single time and 4% to 4.5% taken by the ten largest. The data also belong to a second study, concerning T cells expressing NK-cell markers.

Sample: PBMCs. These receptors were obtained from a woman under 30 in good health.

This clonotype appeared a few times. The rearrangement links TRBV29-1 to TRBJ2-3; D perhaps matches TRBD2 (5 bases). CDR1 and CDR2 from the germline V gene are SQVTM and ANQGSEA. The CDR3 runs to 16 residues. Trimming removed 4 bases from V and 0 bases from J, with 17 bases in between. In DNA form, the CDR3 reads TGCAGCGTTGGTGGTACGGAGGACTCTAGCACAGATACGCAGTATTTT. It translates to CSVGGTEDSSTDTQYF.

This clonotype showed up just a few times. The CDR3 DNA sequence: TGCAGTGCAAATATAGCGGGGGAGACGCAGTACGAGCAGTACTTC. This sequence encodes CSANIAGETQYEQYF. This chain links TRBV20-1 with TRBJ2-7; TRBD2 matches at 9 bases. The CDR3 contains 15 residues. J lost 4 bases, V lost 6 bases, and 13 bases had no gene match. Germline values: CDR1 DFQATT, CDR2 SNEGSKA (reference sequence).

V is TRBV7-3 and J is TRBJ2-2; TRBD2 agrees at 10 bases. CDR3 length: 14 residues. V was pared by 2 bases and J by 6 bases, with 0 bases of the junction left unmatched. Looked up from germline, CDR1 is SGHTA and CDR2 is FQGTGA. Here the CDR3 DNA reads TGTGCCAGCAGCTTACTAGCGGGGGCCGGGGAGCTGTTTTTT. It encodes CASSLLAGAGELFF.

J is TRBJ2-5 and V is TRBV20-1, with 7 bases aligning to TRBD1. The V gene end was trimmed by 6 bases and the J gene end by 5 bases; junction bases not matched to a gene: 9. Germline lookup yields CDR1 DFQATT and CDR2 SNEGSKA (reference sequence). CDR3 length: 13 amino acids. CDR3 amino acids: CSAEDRAVETQYF. In nucleotides, the CDR3 is TGCAGTGCGGAAGACAGGGCCGTGGAGACCCAGTACTTC.

This sequence joins TRBV7-8 and TRBJ1-2, with 9 bases matching TRBD1. Germline loops: CDR1 SGHVS, CDR2 FQNEAQ. The CDR3 consists of 15 residues. V was clipped by 5 bases and J by 3 bases; unmatched bases: 7. As DNA, the CDR3 is TGTGCCAGCAGCCCCCGGACAGGGGCGGACTATGGCTACACCTTC. Protein: CASSPRTGADYGYTF.

In this sample, this clonotype turned up a few times. This chain's CDR3 is CASSWGKNTEAFF. CDR3 sequence (DNA): TGTGCCAGCAGTTGGGGGAAGAACACTGAAGCTTTCTTT. The gene calls are TRBV27 and TRBJ1-1; a possible D gene is TRBD1 (5 bases). The CDR3 runs 13 residues. V was clipped by 4 bases and J by 1 base, with 7 bases between them. Germline V lookup: CDR1 MNHEY, CDR2 SMNVEV (reference sequence).

This clonotype was recorded a few times. The chain links TRBV10-3 to TRBJ2-7; no clear D gene. Germline V lookup: CDR1 ENHRY, CDR2 SYGVKD. Trimming shortened V by 3 bases and J by 6 bases, and 12 bases separated the two germline ends. The CDR3 is 13 residues long. Here the CDR3 reads CAISDPDVVEQYF. In DNA form, the CDR3 reads TGTGCCATCAGTGACCCCGACGTAGTCGAGCAGTACTTC.